Listed below are T cell receptor beta chains from one sample, sequenced in a study of cytomegalovirus exposure and HLA in healthy donors. TCRdb's copy holds only in-frame clones and misses some; the assay was immunoSEQ multiplex PCR. The sample carries over 150,000 clones, roughly 77% recorded once. What was sequenced was PBMCs. The receptors stem from a man between 25 and 39 years old in good health and CMV-seropositive. CDR3s include the opening cysteine and the closing phenylalanine or tryptophan. A D gene is named only where the DNA matches it firmly. Some rows have no size entry. The others give once, few or many, or a class for an expanded clone.

D gene	V gene	J gene	clone size	CDR3 protein	CDR3 DNA
TRBD2	TRBV28	TRBJ2-2	NA	CASSSRAGGNTGELFF	TGTGCCAGCAGTTCCCGGGCGGGGGGGAACACCGGGGAGCTGTTTTTT
NA	TRBV5-1	TRBJ1-1	NA	CASSLDQALTEAFF	TGCGCCAGCAGCTTGGATCAGGCCCTCACTGAAGCCTTCTTT
TRBD2	TRBV2	TRBJ2-3	NA	CASSELAGPDTQYF	TGTGCCAGCAGTGAACTAGCGGGGCCAGATACGCAGTATTTT
TRBD1	TRBV30	TRBJ2-5	NA	CAWSTGGPETQYF	TGTGCCTGGTCAACAGGGGGCCCGGAGACCCAGTACTTC
NA	TRBV5-4	TRBJ2-2	NA	CASSLVLTRSTGELFF	TGTGCCAGCAGCTTGGTCCTAACTAGAAGCACCGGGGAGCTGTTTTTT
TRBD1	TRBV7-3	TRBJ1-1	NA	CASSSSGTGRVAFF	TGTGCCAGCAGCTCTTCCGGGACAGGGAGAGTAGCTTTCTTT
TRBD1	TRBV6-5	TRBJ2-1	NA	CASSYSDRDFDEQFF	TGTGCCAGCAGTTACTCGGACAGGGATTTCGATGAGCAGTTCTTC
TRBD2	TRBV7-2	TRBJ2-1	NA	CASSIGTSGLDEQFF	TGTGCCAGCAGCATCGGGACTAGCGGGCTCGATGAGCAGTTCTTC
NA	TRBV2	TRBJ1-1	NA	CASSEAGQGRAFF	TGTGCCAGCAGTGAAGCAGGTCAGGGGAGAGCTTTCTTT
NA	TRBV6-5	TRBJ2-7	NA	CASSSRGAPYEQYF	TGTGCCAGCAGTTCCCGGGGGGCCCCCTACGAGCAGTACTTC
NA	TRBV18	TRBJ2-1	NA	CASSPRRVDEQFF	TGTGCCAGCTCACCACGTCGGGTCGATGAGCAGTTCTTC
NA	TRBV30	TRBJ1-6	NA	CAWSVRGILNSPLHF	TGTGCCTGGAGTGTCCGGGGGATTTTGAATTCACCCCTCCACTTT
NA	TRBV27	TRBJ2-1	NA	CASSLTPMVVSTENEQFF	TGTGCCAGCAGTTTAACCCCCATGGTAGTGAGTACGGAGAATGAGCAGTTCTTC
TRBD1	TRBV18	TRBJ2-3	NA	CASSSTGDADTQYF	TGTGCCAGCTCATCGACAGGGGACGCAGATACGCAGTATTTT
NA	TRBV11-2	TRBJ2-3	NA	CASRLLADTQYF	TGTGCCAGCAGACTACTAGCAGATACGCAGTATTTT
NA	TRBV2	TRBJ2-7	NA	CASSEGPNAYEQYF	TGTGCCAGCAGTGAAGGGCCCAATGCCTACGAGCAGTACTTC
TRBD1	TRBV27	TRBJ2-7	NA	CASSRGQSYEQYF	TGTGCCAGCAGTCGGGGACAGTCCTACGAGCAGTACTTC
TRBD2	TRBV7-2	TRBJ2-7	NA	CASSWGTSGYEQYF	TGTGCCAGCAGCTGGGGGACTAGCGGCTACGAGCAGTACTTC
TRBD2	TRBV9	TRBJ2-3	NA	CASSVIQRGGQDTQYF	TGTGCCAGCAGCGTAATCCAGCGGGGGGGCCAAGATACGCAGTATTTT
TRBD1	TRBV27	TRBJ1-1	few	CASSSGQGEVVTEAFF	TGTGCCAGCAGTTCCGGACAGGGGGAGGTTGTCACTGAAGCTTTCTTT
TRBD1	TRBV19	TRBJ1-5	NA	CASSKDRVGNQPQHF	TGTGCCAGTAGTAAGGACAGGGTCGGCAATCAGCCCCAGCATTTT
TRBD1	TRBV2	TRBJ1-2	NA	CASSGQGIDGYTF	TGTGCCAGCAGCGGACAGGGGATCGATGGCTACACCTTC
NA	TRBV5-5	TRBJ2-5	once	CASSLRQFQETQYF	TGTGCCAGCAGCTTGCGACAGTTCCAAGAGACCCAGTACTTC
NA	TRBV11-1	TRBJ1-6	NA	CASTGQYNSPLHF	TGTGCCAGCACAGGACAATATAATTCACCCCTCCACTTT
TRBD1	TRBV19	TRBJ1-4	NA	CATQPGQGADKLFF	TGTGCCACCCAACCGGGACAGGGGGCCGACAAACTGTTTTTT
NA	TRBV6-6	TRBJ2-1	NA	CASSYSGLRRVNEQFF	TGTGCCAGCAGTTATTCAGGACTTCGGAGGGTAAATGAGCAGTTCTTC
TRBD1	TRBV28	TRBJ1-2	NA	CATYGQGTTNGYTF	TGTGCCACCTACGGACAGGGCACAACCAATGGCTACACCTTC
NA	TRBV30	TRBJ2-5	NA	CAWTGTQGGTQYF	TGTGCCTGGACCGGGACCCAGGGGGGGACCCAGTACTTC
TRBD1	TRBV2	TRBJ2-7	NA	CASSKGQGFNEQYF	TGTGCCAGCAGTAAGGGACAGGGGTTCAACGAGCAGTACTTC